The 31 T cell receptor beta chains in this list originate from one sample, sequenced in a study of CD8 T cells in ankylosing spondylitis. One entry per CDR3 protein results from TCRdb running MiXCR on the 5' RACE reads. The repertoire has about 360,000 distinct CDR3 sequences, about 15% of them found once; the top ten carry less than 1.1%. The material sequenced was blood, either unsorted or a sorted T cell fraction (not recorded which). The receptors come from a male donor with ankylosing spondylitis or in good health (not recorded which).

This clonotype has just a few counts. The rearrangement joins TRBV5-1 to TRBJ2-2; TRBD1 might be the D (6 bases). The CDR3 consists of 16 residues. Germline V gene sequence: CDR1 SGHRS, CDR2 YFSETQ. V was pared by 0 bases and J by 3 bases, with 12 bases between. CDR3 DNA sequence: TGCGCCAGCAGCTTGGCCGGGACAACGGACACCGGGGAGCTGTTTTTT. Translating it yields CASSLAGTTDTGELFF.

This clonotype was seen only a few times. The gene calls are TRBV12-3 or TRBV12-4 and TRBJ2-3, with 7 bases matching TRBD2. CDR3 size: 15 residues. V dropped 3 bases and J dropped 4; count of bases not matched to a gene: 7. CDR3 residues: CASSLGVGGADTQYF. As DNA, the CDR3 is TGTGCCAGCAGTTTGGGCGTGGGAGGGGCAGATACGCAGTATTTT.

The chain joins TRBV18 to TRBJ2-5; D is unresolved. Germline CDR1 and CDR2: KGHSH and LQKENI. With 4 bases removed from V and 2 bases from J, the gap between germline ends came to 8 bases. This CDR3 spans 13 amino acids. The CDR3 is CASSLNLQETQYF. In DNA, the CDR3 is TGTGCCAGCTCACTGAACTTACAAGAGACCCAGTACTTC.

This clonotype was seen many times. This chain links TRBV5-6 with TRBJ2-1; TRBD1 is a possible D gene (5 bases). The CDR3 runs 13 residues. V lost 4 bases to trimming and J lost 3 bases, with 8 bases between them. Germline lookup yields CDR1 SGHDT and CDR2 YYEEEE. This CDR3 is CASSHDSYNEQFF. For the CDR3, the DNA is TGTGCCAGCAGCCACGACAGCTACAATGAGCAGTTCTTC.

This clonotype was seen a few times. The chain links TRBV12-3 or TRBV12-4 to TRBJ2-3; D is possibly TRBD1 (5 bases). V dropped 7 bases and J dropped 11 bases, with 19 bases sitting between them. CDR3 length: 13 residues. The CDR3: CASTPRVLQGQYF. CDR3 coding DNA: TGTGCCAGCACCCCCCGGGTTCTCCAGGGGCAGTATTTT.

The J gene is TRBJ2-3, the V gene TRBV5-1; D gene unclear. Trimming removed 7 bases from V and 2 bases from J, with 14 bases in between. This CDR3 spans 14 amino acids. CDR1 and CDR2 from the germline V gene are SGHRS and YFSETQ. The DNA for the CDR3 is TGCGCCAGCTCCTCGGCGAGCCCCACAGATACGCAGTATTTT. Encoded protein: CASSSASPTDTQYF.

This clonotype occurred many times. The CDR3 nucleotides are TGTGCCATCAGTGAGTTAGTAGGTAGGAACACTGAAGCTTTCTTT. This codes for CAISELVGRNTEAFF. The V call is TRBV10-3, the J call TRBJ1-1; D is undetermined. The CDR3 has 15 residues. The germline gives CDR1 ENHRY, CDR2 SYGVKD. V lost 1 base, J lost 1 base, and 10 bases lay in between.

This chain uses TRBV4-2 with TRBJ2-3; D is perhaps TRBD1 or TRBD2 (5 bases each). Germline V gene lookup returns CDR1 LGHNA and CDR2 YNFKEQ. The germline V and J ends were trimmed by 0 bases and 0 bases, with 13 bases remaining between them. The CDR3 spans 17 residues. CDR3 in DNA: TGTGCCAGCAGCCAAGAGGTCGGGACCAGTAGCACAGATACGCAGTATTTT. Translating it yields CASSQEVGTSSTDTQYF.

This clonotype was observed at least ten times. The CDR3, as DNA: TGTGCCAGCAGTGAAGCGCCAGGGGCGAACACCGGGGAGCTGTTTTTT. Protein: CASSEAPGANTGELFF. This chain joins TRBV6-1 and TRBJ2-2, with a weak D call TRBD1 (6 bases). The ends were cut back, 0 bases at V and 0 bases at J, with 8 bases in the middle. Looked up from germline, CDR1 is MNHNS and CDR2 is SASEGT. The CDR3 covers 16 residues.

V and J are TRBV20-1 and TRBJ2-1; 12 nucleotides match TRBD2. CDR1 is DFQATT, CDR2 SNEGSKA, per germline (reference sequence). V lost 4 bases, J lost 4 bases, and 2 bases stayed unmatched. This CDR3 comprises 14 residues. The CDR3 bases are TGCAGTGCTATAGGACTAGCGGGGTACAATGAGCAGTTCTTC. The encoded protein is CSAIGLAGYNEQFF.

The chain's CDR3 is CASSQPGAGETQYF. The DNA for the CDR3 is TGTGCCAGCAGCCAACCAGGCGCCGGAGAGACCCAGTACTTC. The rearrangement links TRBV3-1 to TRBJ2-5; D ambiguous. With 2 bases removed from V and 4 bases from J, the gap between germline ends came to 11 bases. This CDR3 region has 14 residues. Per germline, CDR1 LGHDT and CDR2 YNNKEL (reference sequence).

This chain uses TRBV25-1 with TRBJ2-3; possibly TRBD2 for D (6 bases). The germline V and J ends were trimmed by 3 bases and 2 bases, with 30 bases remaining between them. The CDR3 covers 21 residues. From germline, CDR1 is MGHDK and CDR2 SYGVNS. CDR3 loop: CASSDIRSPGRRGAHTDTQYF. Written as DNA, the CDR3 is TGTGCCAGCAGTGATATACGTTCTCCCGGGCGGCGGGGCGCCCACACAGATACGCAGTATTTT. The full variable domain, its missing parts supplied by reference TRBV25-1 and TRBJ2-3, is EADIYQTPRYLVIGTGKKITLECSQTMGHDKMYWYQQDPGMELHLIHYSYGVNSTEKGDLSSESTVSRIRTEHFPLTLESARPSHTSQYLCASSDIRSPGRRGAHTDTQYFGPGTRLTVL.

The gene calls are TRBV5-1 and TRBJ2-7; D is perhaps TRBD1 (5 bases). Germline V lookup: CDR1 SGHRS, CDR2 YFSETQ. Trimming removed 4 bases from V and 2 bases from J, with 13 bases in between. This CDR3 comprises 14 residues. Here the CDR3 DNA reads TGCGCCAGCAGCCGCGACAGAACCACCTACGAGCAGTACTTC. Residues: CASSRDRTTYEQYF. The full variable domain, in which reference TRBV5-1 and TRBJ2-7 provide the parts outside the CDR3, is KAGVTQTPRYLIKTRGQQVTLSCSPISGHRSVSWYQQTPGQGLQFLFEYFSETQRNKGNFPGRFSGRQFSNSRSEMNVSTLELGDSALYLCASSRDRTTYEQYFGPGTRLTVT.

In its sample, this clonotype was seen many times. One end of the junction does not line up with germline, which may come from a read error. The chain joins TRBV20-1 to TRBJ2-7, with D unclear. The CDR3 consists of 11 residues. Germline lookup yields CDR1 DFQATT and CDR2 SNEGSKA (reference sequence). The CDR3 is CSASLSDEQYF. The CDR3 DNA is TGCAGTGCTAGCCTCTCCGACGAGCAGTACTTC.

The sample holds a few counts of this clonotype. The chain has TRBV12-3 or TRBV12-4 and TRBJ1-5; no clear D gene. V was trimmed by 1 base and J by 7 bases, leaving 11 bases between them. The CDR3 sequence is 14 residues long. The CDR3 protein is CASSLEFGRQPQHF. The CDR3, as DNA: TGTGCCAGCAGTTTAGAGTTTGGCAGGCAGCCCCAGCATTTT.

This clonotype was recorded a few times. This rearrangement joins TRBV5-1 to TRBJ2-3, with TRBD2 matching 16 bases. The V gene's germline CDR1 is SGHRS and CDR2 YFSETQ. V shed 4 bases and J 5 bases; nucleotides not matched to a gene: 7. The CDR3 covers 17 residues. CDR3 residues: CASSMGTSGRAEDTQYF. CDR3 nucleotides: TGCGCCAGCAGCATGGGGACTAGCGGGAGGGCCGAAGATACGCAGTATTTT.

The rearrangement uses TRBV11-2 and TRBJ2-7, with D unresolved. Trimming removed 5 bases from V and 2 bases from J, with 16 bases in between. The CDR3 has 15 amino acids. Germline assignment: CDR1 SGHAT and CDR2 FQNNGV. This chain's CDR3 is CASSPLPPRPYEQYF. CDR3 DNA sequence: TGTGCCAGCAGCCCACTACCGCCCCGGCCCTACGAGCAGTACTTC.

There are a few counts of this clonotype. The chain uses TRBV12-3 or TRBV12-4 and TRBJ1-3, with D hard to call. Trimming took 3 bases from V and 0 from J, leaving 12 bases between them. The CDR3 is 16 amino acids. This CDR3 is CASSLRVLASGNTIYF. The CDR3 DNA reads as TGTGCCAGCAGTTTGAGGGTTCTCGCCTCTGGAAACACCATATATTTT.

Only a few counts were recorded for this clonotype. The rearrangement links TRBV12-3 or TRBV12-4 to TRBJ1-2; the D is unclear. The CDR3 consists of 14 residues. V was clipped by 0 bases and J by 7 bases, with 12 bases between them. The CDR3 DNA follows: TGTGCCAGCAGTTTAGCTGAGGGCGGTAGTGGCTACACCTTC. Translated, it gives CASSLAEGGSGYTF.

V and J are TRBV3-1 and TRBJ2-3, with 14 bases matching TRBD2. Germline loops: CDR1 LGHDT, CDR2 YNNKEL (reference sequence). The V gene end was trimmed by 4 bases and the J gene end by 7 bases; junction bases not matched to a gene: 4. The length of the CDR3 is 15 residues. Here the CDR3 DNA reads TGTGCCAGCAGCCGCCGACTAGCGGGAGGGAATACGCAGTATTTT. Translating it yields CASSRRLAGGNTQYF.

This clonotype has a handful of counts. The chain uses TRBV7-8 and TRBJ2-7; D may match TRBD1 or TRBD2 (6 bases each). The CDR3 sequence is 15 residues long. Germline CDR1 SGHVS, CDR2 FQNEAQ. V was cut by 1 base and J by 7 bases, with 17 bases left in between. CDR3 DNA: TGTGCCAGCAGCTTAGAGCTCTTCCGAGGGGGGGAGCAGTACTTC. This translates into CASSLELFRGGEQYF.

This clonotype came up a few times. The chain employs TRBV12-3 or TRBV12-4 and TRBJ2-1; TRBD2 agrees at 10 bases. V trimming: 2 bases; J trimming: 9 bases; junction bases outside the gene matches: 7. The CDR3 is made up of 15 amino acids. The CDR3 protein is CASSLRTSGRGEQFF. Here the CDR3 DNA reads TGTGCCAGCAGTTTAAGGACTAGCGGACGTGGTGAGCAGTTCTTC.

This rearrangement joins TRBV11-2 to TRBJ2-5; possibly TRBD1 for D (6 bases). The length of the CDR3 is 18 residues. Germline V CDR1 and CDR2: SGHAT, FQNNGV. V lost 2 bases to trimming and J lost 2 bases, with 21 bases between them. CDR3 loop: CASSLSLVGGVNQETQYF. DNA of the CDR3: TGTGCCAGCAGCTTATCTTTGGTAGGGGGAGTTAATCAAGAGACCCAGTACTTC.

The CDR3 protein is CSARSPPSYNEQFF. Written as DNA, the CDR3 is TGCAGTGCAAGAAGTCCCCCCTCCTACAATGAGCAGTTCTTC. This chain joins TRBV20-1 and TRBJ2-1; D gene uncertain. The germline V gene encodes CDR1 DFQATT and CDR2 SNEGSKA (reference sequence). V dropped 6 bases and J dropped 0 bases, with 12 bases sitting between them. This CDR3 spans 14 amino acids.

This rearrangement joins TRBV10-2 to TRBJ2-7, with TRBD1 matching over 12 bases. The CDR3 is 12 amino acids. The J segment lost 11 bases and the V segment lost 4 bases, leaving 3 bases of the junction unmatched. Germline lookup yields CDR1 WSHSY and CDR2 SAAADI. The CDR3 protein is CASSGDRGQEYF. The CDR3 DNA follows: TGCGCCAGCAGTGGGGACAGGGGGCAGGAGTACTTC.

The chain employs TRBV7-2 and TRBJ2-3, with 8 nucleotides matching TRBD2. This CDR3 comprises 15 residues. The V and J ends lost 2 bases and 4 bases, in that order; junction bases with no gene match: 5. Germline CDR1 is SGHTA and CDR2 is FQGNSA. CDR3 in amino acids: CASSLLGLDADTQYF. The CDR3 coding sequence is TGTGCCAGCAGCTTATTGGGACTAGATGCAGATACGCAGTATTTT.

This chain links TRBV5-4 with TRBJ2-2, with D perhaps matching TRBD1 (6 bases). Germline V gene lookup returns CDR1 SGHNT and CDR2 YYREEE (reference sequence). Trimming stripped 4 bases from V and 3 bases from J, with 7 bases between. CDR3 length: 13 residues. Here the CDR3 reads CASSHRDTGELFF. The CDR3 DNA is TGTGCCAGCAGCCACAGGGACACCGGGGAGCTGTTTTTT.

Ten or more counts support this clonotype. V usage is TRBV20-1 and J usage is TRBJ1-1, with D unclear. CDR1 and CDR2 from the germline V gene are DFQATT and SNEGSKA (reference sequence). V gave up 0 bases and J gave up 0 bases, with 8 bases separating them. The CDR3 contains 14 residues. CDR3 sequence: CSARDPLLNTEAFF. CDR3 bases: TGCAGTGCTAGAGATCCTCTTTTGAACACTGAAGCTTTCTTT.

This clonotype has a handful of counts. The chain joins TRBV11-2 to TRBJ2-5; D is possibly TRBD1 (7 bases). V lost 4 bases, J lost 5 bases, and 17 bases lay in between. Germline values: CDR1 SGHAT, CDR2 FQNNGV. The CDR3 totals 15 residues. CDR3 nucleotide sequence: TGTGCCAGCAGCTCCTTACAGGGGAGGTGGGAGACCCAGTACTTC. This sequence encodes CASSSLQGRWETQYF. Drawing the rest from reference TRBV11-2 and TRBJ2-5, the complete variable domain is EAGVAQSPRYKIIEKRQSVAFWCNPISGHATLYWYQQILGQGPKLLIQFQNNGVVDDSQLPKDRFSAERLKGVDSTLKIQPAKLEDSAVYLCASSSLQGRWETQYFGPGTRLLVL.

This chain connects TRBV6-1 to TRBJ2-1, with 13 bases identical to TRBD2. CDR3 length: 15 residues. Trimming cost V 6 bases and J 7 bases; bases outside gene matches: 6. Germline CDR1 is MNHNS and CDR2 is SASEGT. The CDR3, as DNA: TGTGCCAGCAGCATGACTAGCGGGAGGCTGAATGAGCAGTTCTTC. This sequence encodes CASSMTSGRLNEQFF.

This clonotype has ten or more counts. V gene TRBV5-1 combines with J gene TRBJ1-4, with D tentatively TRBD1 (6 bases). The length of the CDR3 is 15 residues. Per germline, CDR1 SGHRS and CDR2 YFSETQ. V lost 4 bases to trimming and J lost 2 bases, with 12 bases between them. The CDR3 DNA reads as TGCGCCAGCAGCAACGGACAGTTGACTAATGAAAAACTGTTTTTT. It yields the protein CASSNGQLTNEKLFF.